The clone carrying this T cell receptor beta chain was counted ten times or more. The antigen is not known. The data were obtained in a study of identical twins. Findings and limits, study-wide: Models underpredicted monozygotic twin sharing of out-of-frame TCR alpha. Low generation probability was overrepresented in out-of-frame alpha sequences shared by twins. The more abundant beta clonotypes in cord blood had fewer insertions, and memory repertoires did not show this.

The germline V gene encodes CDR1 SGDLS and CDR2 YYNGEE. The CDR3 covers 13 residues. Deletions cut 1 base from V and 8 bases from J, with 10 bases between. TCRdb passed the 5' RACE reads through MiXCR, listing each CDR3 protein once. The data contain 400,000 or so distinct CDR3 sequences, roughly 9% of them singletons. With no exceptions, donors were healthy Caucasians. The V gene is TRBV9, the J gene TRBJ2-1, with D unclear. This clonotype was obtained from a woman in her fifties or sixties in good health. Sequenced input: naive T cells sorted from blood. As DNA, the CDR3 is TGTGCCAGCAGCGTAACCCTCGACCATGAGCAGTTCTTC. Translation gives CASSVTLDHEQFF.